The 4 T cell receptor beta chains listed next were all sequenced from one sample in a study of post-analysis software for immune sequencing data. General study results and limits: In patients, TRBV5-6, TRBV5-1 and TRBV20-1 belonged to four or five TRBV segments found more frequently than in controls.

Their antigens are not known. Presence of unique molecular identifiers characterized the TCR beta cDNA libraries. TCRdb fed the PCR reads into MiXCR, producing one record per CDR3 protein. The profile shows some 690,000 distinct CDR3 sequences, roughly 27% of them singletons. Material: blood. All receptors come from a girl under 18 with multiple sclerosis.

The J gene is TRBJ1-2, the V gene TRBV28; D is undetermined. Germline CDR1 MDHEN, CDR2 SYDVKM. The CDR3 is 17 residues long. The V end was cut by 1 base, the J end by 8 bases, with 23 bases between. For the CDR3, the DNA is TGTGCCAGCAGTTTATCGCCGGCGCAGTTCGGGTTAGGGGGCTACACCTTC. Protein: CASSLSPAQFGLGGYTF.

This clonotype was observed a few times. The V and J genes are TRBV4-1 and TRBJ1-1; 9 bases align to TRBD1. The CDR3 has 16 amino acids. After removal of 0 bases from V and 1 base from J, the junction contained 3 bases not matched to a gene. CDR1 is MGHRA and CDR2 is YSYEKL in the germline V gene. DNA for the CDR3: TGCGCCAGCAGCCAAGATAGGGACAGGGCGAACACTGAAGCTTTCTTT. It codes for CASSQDRDRANTEAFF.

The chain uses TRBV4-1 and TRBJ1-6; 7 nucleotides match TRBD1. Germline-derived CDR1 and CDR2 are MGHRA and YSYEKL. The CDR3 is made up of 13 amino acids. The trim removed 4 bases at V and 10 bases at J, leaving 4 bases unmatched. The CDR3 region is CASSLSGGSPLHF. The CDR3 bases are TGCGCCAGCAGCCTATCAGGGGGGTCACCCCTCCACTTT.

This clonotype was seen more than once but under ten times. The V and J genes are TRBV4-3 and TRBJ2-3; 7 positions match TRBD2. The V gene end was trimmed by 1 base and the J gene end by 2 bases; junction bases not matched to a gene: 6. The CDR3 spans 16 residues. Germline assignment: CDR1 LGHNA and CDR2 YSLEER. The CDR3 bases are TGCGCCAGCAGCCAAGTTGCGGGAGTGATCACAGATACGCAGTATTTT. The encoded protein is CASSQVAGVITDTQYF.